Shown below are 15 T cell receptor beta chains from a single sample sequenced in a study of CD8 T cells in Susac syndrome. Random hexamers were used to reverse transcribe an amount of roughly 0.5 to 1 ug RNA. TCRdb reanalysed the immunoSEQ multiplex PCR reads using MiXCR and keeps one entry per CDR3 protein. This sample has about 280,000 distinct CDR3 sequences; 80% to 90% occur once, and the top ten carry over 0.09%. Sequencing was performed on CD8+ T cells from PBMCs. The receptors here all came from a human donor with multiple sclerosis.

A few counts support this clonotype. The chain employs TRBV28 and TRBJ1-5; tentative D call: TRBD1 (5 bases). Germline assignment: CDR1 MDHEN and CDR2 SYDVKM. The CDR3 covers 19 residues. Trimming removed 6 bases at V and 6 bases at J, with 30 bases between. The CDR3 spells CASSLLWGRRFVGGQPQHF. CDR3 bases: TGTGCCAGCAGCCTATTATGGGGCAGGCGGTTTGTGGGTGGTCAGCCCCAGCATTTT.

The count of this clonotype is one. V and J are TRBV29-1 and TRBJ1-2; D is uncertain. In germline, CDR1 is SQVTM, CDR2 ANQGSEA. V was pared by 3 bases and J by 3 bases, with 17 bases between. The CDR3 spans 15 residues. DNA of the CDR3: TGCAGCGTTGACCAAACCACCGGGCCTTACTATGGCTACACCTTC. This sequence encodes CSVDQTTGPYYGYTF.

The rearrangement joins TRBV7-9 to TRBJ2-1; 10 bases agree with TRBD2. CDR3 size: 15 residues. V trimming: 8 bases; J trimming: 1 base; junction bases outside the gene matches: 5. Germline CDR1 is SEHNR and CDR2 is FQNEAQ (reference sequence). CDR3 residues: CASPPTSGSYNEQFF. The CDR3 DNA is TGTGCCAGCCCTCCGACTAGCGGGTCCTACAATGAGCAGTTCTTC.

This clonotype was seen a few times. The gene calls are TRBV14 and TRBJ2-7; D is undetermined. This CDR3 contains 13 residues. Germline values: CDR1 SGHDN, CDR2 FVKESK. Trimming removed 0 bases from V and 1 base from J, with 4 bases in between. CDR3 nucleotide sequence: TGTGCCAGCAGCCAAGATCGATCCTACGAGCAGTACTTC. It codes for CASSQDRSYEQYF.

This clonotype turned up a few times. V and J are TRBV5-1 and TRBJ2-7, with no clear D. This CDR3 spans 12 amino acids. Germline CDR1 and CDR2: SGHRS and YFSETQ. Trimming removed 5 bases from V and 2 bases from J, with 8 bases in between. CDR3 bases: TGCGCCAGCAGGGGCACGACCTACGAGCAGTACTTC. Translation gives CASRGTTYEQYF. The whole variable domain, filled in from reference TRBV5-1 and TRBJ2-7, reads KAGVTQTPRYLIKTRGQQVTLSCSPISGHRSVSWYQQTPGQGLQFLFEYFSETQRNKGNFPGRFSGRQFSNSRSEMNVSTLELGDSALYLCASRGTTYEQYFGPGTRLTVT.

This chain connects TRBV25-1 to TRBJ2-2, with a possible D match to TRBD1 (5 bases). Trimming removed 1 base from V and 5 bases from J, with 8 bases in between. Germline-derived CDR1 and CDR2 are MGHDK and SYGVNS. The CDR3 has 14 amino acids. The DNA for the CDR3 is TGTGCCAGCAGTGAATCTCCAGGGACCGGGGAGCTGTTTTTT. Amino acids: CASSESPGTGELFF.

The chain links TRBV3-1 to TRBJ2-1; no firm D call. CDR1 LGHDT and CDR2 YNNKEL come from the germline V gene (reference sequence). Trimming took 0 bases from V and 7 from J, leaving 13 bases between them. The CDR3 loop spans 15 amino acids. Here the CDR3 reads CASSQDVTSRNEQFF. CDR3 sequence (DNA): TGTGCCAGCAGCCAAGATGTTACGAGCCGGAATGAGCAGTTCTTC.

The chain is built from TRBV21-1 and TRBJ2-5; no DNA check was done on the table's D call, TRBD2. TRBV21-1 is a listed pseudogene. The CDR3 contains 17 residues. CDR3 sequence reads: CASSTRGTSGRGETQYF. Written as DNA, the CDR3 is TGTGCCAGCAGCACCCGGGGGACTAGCGGGAGGGGAGAGACCCAGTACTTC.

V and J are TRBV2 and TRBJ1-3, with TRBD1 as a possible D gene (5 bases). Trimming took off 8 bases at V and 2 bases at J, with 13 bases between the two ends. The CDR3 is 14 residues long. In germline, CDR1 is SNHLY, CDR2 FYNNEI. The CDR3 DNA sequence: TGTGCCAGCGTGACAGAAATAGCTGGAAACACCATATATTTT. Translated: CASVTEIAGNTIYF.

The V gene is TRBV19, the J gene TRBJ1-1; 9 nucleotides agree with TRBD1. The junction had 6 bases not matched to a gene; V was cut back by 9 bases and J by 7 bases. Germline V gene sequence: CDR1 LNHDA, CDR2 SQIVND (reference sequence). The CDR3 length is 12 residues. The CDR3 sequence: CASGTGIVEAFF. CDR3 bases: TGTGCCAGCGGGACAGGGATCGTTGAAGCTTTCTTT.

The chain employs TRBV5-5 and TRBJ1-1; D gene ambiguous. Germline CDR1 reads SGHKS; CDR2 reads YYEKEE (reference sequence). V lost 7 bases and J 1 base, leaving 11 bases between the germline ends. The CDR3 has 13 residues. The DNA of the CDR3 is TGTGCCAGCGTTGGGGAAGGGAACACTGAAGCTTTCTTT. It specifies CASVGEGNTEAFF.

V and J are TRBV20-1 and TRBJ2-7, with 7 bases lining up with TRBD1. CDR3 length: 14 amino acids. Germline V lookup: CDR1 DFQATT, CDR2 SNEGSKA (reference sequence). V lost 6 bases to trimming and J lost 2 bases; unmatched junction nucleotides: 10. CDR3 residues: CSARNGQGAYEQYF. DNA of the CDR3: TGCAGTGCCCGAAATGGGCAGGGGGCCTACGAGCAGTACTTC.

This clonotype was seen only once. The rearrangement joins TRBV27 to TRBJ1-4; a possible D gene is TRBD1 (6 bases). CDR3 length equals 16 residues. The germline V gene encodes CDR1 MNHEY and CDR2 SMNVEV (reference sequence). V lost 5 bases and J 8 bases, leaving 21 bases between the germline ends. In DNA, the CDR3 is TGTGCCAGCAGTAACCTACAGGGCCTCGGTTGGGAAAAACTGTTTTTT. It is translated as CASSNLQGLGWEKLFF.

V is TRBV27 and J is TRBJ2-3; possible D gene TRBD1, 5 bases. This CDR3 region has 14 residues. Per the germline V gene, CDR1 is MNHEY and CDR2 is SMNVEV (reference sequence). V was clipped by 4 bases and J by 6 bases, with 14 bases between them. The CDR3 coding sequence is TGTGCCAGCAGTTATAGTGTTGGGGCGGATACGCAGTATTTT. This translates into CASSYSVGADTQYF.

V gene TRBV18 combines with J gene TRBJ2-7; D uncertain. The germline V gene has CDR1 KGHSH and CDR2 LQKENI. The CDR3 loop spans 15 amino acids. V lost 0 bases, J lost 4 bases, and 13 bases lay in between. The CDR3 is CASSPPQEGWYEQYF. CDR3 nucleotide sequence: TGTGCCAGCTCACCACCCCAAGAAGGATGGTACGAGCAGTACTTC. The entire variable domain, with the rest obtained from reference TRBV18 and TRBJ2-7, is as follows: NAGVMQNPRHLVRRRGQEARLRCSPMKGHSHVYWYRQLPEEGLKFMVYLQKENIIDESGMPKERFSAEFPKEGPSILRIQQVVRGDSAAYFCASSPPQEGWYEQYFGPGTRLTVT.